This T cell receptor (beta chain) was recorded in a study of blood T cell repertoires in COVID-19. About the research overall: PBMCs, B-cell-depleted T cells, or T cells were the source of the cDNA or gDNA that made up the material.

The junction had 10 bases not matched to a gene; V was cut back by 4 bases and J by 6 bases. The CDR3 consists of 15 residues. Germline V gene sequence: CDR1 SGHRS, CDR2 YFSETQ. This table comes from immunoSEQ multiplex PCR, and its TCRdb copy is limited to in-frame clones, with some not included. Of 110,000 to 150,000 clones detected, about three quarters appear once; the ten largest clones hold over 10%. The rearrangement joins TRBV5-1 to TRBJ2-3; 8 nucleotides line up with TRBD2. The sequenced material came from peripheral blood. This sequence originates from a man older than 75 with acute or convalescent COVID-19. The CDR3: CASSPTRGGGDTQYF. CDR3 coding DNA: TGCGCCAGCAGCCCGACCCGGGGGGGAGGGGATACGCAGTATTTT.